This TCR beta chain was captured by sequencing in a study of shared clonotypes between healthy human individuals. Study-wide findings and caveats: Compared with memory subsets, naive subsets generally had larger estimated richness.

Germline CDR1 reads ENHRY; CDR2 reads SYGVKD. The CDR3 consists of 14 residues. After removal of 4 bases from V and 6 bases from J, the junction contained 5 bases not matched to a gene. Assay used: immunoSEQ multiplex PCR; TCRdb lists only in-frame clones, some missing. Seen here are 600,000 to 750,000 clones, 72% observed once, and the top ten hold over 1.5%. As concerns this clone: No antigen is known for it.

This TCR was recovered from a young woman in good health. The J gene is TRBJ1-2, the V gene TRBV10-3, with 10 bases matching TRBD1. Sequenced material: memory CD4+ T cells sorted from blood. Subset: CD45RA-negative fraction. The CDR3, as DNA: TGTGCCATCAGTGGAGACAGGGGGCGAAATGGCTACACCTTC. Its translation: CAISGDRGRNGYTF.